This record looks at one T cell receptor (beta chain) sequence and its context. Combining a sample-barcoded 5' primer with a J-beta primer mix, a second PCR ran for 7 to 11 cycles. TCRdb redid the calling of the 5' RACE reads with MiXCR, one entry per CDR3 protein. The data hold around 990,000 distinct CDR3 sequences, with approximately 25% observed a single time. The data are from a study of blood T cells in healthy people across ages. The data also belong to a second study, concerning T cells of mothers and their children. From that report: Each donor was one of three healthy Caucasian mothers or one of their six children. Each child gave a few million TCR beta CDR3 reads (each mother, over 8.5 million).

This receptor was identified in a girl between 2 and 10 years old in good health. The specimen was blood.

The CDR3 is CASSLGPAGAPEQFF. The CDR3 region has the DNA TGTGCCAGCAGCTTGGGTCCTGCGGGGGCGCCTGAGCAGTTCTTC. The chain couples TRBV5-4 to TRBJ2-1; D is perhaps TRBD2 (7 bases). The CDR3 is 15 amino acids. Looked up from germline, CDR1 is SGHNT and CDR2 is YYREEE (reference sequence). The germline V and J ends were trimmed by 0 bases and 9 bases, with 16 bases remaining between them.